What follows is one TCR beta chain and its context. There are 14 residues in the CDR3. Trimming left V 0 bases short and J 4 bases short, with 10 bases between. CDR1 and CDR2 (germline): SGHDT, YYEEEE. Sequencing was performed with immunoSEQ multiplex PCR; in TCRdb, only in-frame clones are kept and a portion is missing. The table lists fewer than 200,000 clones, 84% of them singletons. The sample belongs to a study of blood T cell repertoires in COVID-19. Study-wide background: Sites across the United States, Italy and Spain contributed samples from acute and convalescent COVID-19.

Allocation to cohorts depended on clinical history reported by the participants. This clonotype was sampled from a man aged 50-60 years who had recovered from COVID-19. V usage is TRBV5-6 and J usage is TRBJ2-5; the D gene is possibly TRBD2 (6 bases). Source material: PBMCs or T cells enriched from blood (not recorded which). The CDR3 DNA reads as TGTGCCAGCAGCTTGGTGGAGGGTAGAGAGACCCAGTACTTC. Translating it yields CASSLVEGRETQYF.